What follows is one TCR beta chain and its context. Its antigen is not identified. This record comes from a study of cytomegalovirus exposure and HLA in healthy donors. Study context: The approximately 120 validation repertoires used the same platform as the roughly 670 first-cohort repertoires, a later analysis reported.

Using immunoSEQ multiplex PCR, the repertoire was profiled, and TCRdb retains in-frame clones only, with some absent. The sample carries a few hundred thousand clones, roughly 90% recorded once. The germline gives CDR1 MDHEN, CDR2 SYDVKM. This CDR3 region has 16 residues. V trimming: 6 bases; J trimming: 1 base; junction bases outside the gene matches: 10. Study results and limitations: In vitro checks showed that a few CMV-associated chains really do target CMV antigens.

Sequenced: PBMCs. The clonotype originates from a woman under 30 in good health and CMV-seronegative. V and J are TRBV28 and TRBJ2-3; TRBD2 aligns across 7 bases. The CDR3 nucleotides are TGTGCCAGCAGAGCCTTAAGGACTAGGGGCACAGATACGCAGTATTTT. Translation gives CASRALRTRGTDTQYF.